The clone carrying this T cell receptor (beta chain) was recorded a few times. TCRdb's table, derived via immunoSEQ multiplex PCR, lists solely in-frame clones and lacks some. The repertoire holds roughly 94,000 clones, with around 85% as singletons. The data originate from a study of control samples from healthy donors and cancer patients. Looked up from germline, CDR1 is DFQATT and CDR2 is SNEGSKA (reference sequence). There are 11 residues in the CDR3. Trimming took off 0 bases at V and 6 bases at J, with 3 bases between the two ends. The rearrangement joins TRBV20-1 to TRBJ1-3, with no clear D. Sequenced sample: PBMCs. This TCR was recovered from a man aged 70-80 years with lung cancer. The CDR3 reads CSAREQNTIYF. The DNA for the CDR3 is TGCAGTGCTAGAGAACAAAACACCATATATTTT.